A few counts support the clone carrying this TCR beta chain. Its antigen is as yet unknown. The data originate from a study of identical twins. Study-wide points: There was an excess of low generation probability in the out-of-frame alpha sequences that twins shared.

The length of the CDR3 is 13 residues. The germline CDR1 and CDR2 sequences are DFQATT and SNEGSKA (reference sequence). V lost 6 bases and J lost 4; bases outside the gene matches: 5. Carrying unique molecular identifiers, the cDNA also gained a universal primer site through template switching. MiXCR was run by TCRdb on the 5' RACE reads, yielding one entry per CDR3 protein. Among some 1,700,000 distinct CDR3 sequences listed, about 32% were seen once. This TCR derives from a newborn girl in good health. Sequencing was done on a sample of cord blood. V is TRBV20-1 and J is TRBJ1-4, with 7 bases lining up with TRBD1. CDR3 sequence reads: CSATTGRNEKLFF. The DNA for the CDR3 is TGCAGTGCCACGACAGGGCGTAATGAAAAACTGTTTTTT.